This TCR beta chain was found in a study of T-cell memory formation after mild COVID-19. TCRdb re-called the 5' RACE reads through MiXCR, storing one row per CDR3 protein. The data show 250,000 to 350,000 distinct CDR3 sequences, 15% to 20% seen once. Study results and caveats: Largely, contracting CD4+ clones fell within CM and EM, and contracting CD8+ clones within EMRA.

A few counts support this clonotype. Its target is not known. The CDR3 loop spans 15 amino acids. V was shortened by 8 bases and J by 2 bases, with 17 bases between the two germline ends. J is TRBJ2-3 and V is TRBV12-3 or TRBV12-4, with a possible D match to TRBD2 (5 bases). The TCR comes from a man between 18 and 35 years old who had mild COVID-19 (a few samples of this study predate the infection). Cell type and time point are not known. The sample taken for sequencing was PBMCs or a T cell subset sorted from them (not recorded which). The CDR3 loop is CASCLFGESTDTQYF. Written as DNA, the CDR3 is TGTGCCAGCTGCCTCTTCGGGGAGTCCACAGATACGCAGTATTTT.